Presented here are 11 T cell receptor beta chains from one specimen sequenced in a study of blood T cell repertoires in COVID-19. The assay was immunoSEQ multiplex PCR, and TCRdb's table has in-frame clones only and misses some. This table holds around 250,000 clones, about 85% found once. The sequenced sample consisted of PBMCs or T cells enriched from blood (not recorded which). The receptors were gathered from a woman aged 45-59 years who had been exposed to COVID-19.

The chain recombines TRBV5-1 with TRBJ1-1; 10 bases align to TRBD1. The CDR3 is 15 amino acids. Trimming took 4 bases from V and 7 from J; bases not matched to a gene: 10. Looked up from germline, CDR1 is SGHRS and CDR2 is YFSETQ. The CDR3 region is CASSLRQGAIGEAFF. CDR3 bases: TGCGCCAGCAGCCTGCGACAGGGGGCGATTGGTGAAGCTTTCTTT.

The CDR3 sequence is CASSQDVRSGNEQYF. In DNA form, the CDR3 reads TGTGCCAGCAGCCAAGATGTAAGGTCGGGGAACGAGCAGTACTTC. The J gene is TRBJ2-7, the V gene TRBV3-1 (or the pseudogene TRBV3-2), with D perhaps TRBD2 (5 bases). The CDR3 extends over 15 amino acids. Germline CDR1 is LGHDT and CDR2 is YNNKEL (reference sequence). V gave up 0 bases and J gave up 5 bases, with 14 bases separating them.

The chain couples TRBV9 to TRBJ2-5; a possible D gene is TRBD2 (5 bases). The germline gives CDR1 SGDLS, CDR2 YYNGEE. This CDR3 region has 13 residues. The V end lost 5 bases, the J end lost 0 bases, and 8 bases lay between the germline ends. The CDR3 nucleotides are TGTGCCAGCAGACGAGGGTACCAAGAGACCCAGTACTTC. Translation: CASRRGYQETQYF.

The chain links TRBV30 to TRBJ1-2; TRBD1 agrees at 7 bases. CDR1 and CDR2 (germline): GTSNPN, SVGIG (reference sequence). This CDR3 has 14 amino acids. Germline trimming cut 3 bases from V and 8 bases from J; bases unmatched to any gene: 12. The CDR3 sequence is CAWRGDSSISGYTF. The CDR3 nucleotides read TGTGCCTGGAGAGGGGACAGCAGCATTAGCGGCTACACCTTC.

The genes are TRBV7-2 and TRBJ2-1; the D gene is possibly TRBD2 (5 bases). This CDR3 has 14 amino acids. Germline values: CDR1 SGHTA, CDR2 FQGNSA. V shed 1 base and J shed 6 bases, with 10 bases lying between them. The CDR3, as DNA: TGTGCCAGCAGCTTAGGGAAGACTATCAATGAGCAGTTCTTC. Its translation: CASSLGKTINEQFF.

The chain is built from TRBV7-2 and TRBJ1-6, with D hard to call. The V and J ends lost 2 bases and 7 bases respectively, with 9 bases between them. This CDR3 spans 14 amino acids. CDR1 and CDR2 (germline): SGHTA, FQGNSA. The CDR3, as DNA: TGTGCCAGCAGCTTAAAGTTAGTCAATTCACCCCTCCACTTT. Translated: CASSLKLVNSPLHF.

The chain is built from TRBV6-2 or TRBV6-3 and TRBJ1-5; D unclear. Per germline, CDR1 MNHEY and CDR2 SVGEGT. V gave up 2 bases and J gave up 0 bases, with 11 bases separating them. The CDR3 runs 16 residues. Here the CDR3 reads CASSYSQSSSNQPQHF. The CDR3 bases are TGTGCCAGCAGTTACAGCCAATCATCTAGCAATCAGCCCCAGCATTTT.

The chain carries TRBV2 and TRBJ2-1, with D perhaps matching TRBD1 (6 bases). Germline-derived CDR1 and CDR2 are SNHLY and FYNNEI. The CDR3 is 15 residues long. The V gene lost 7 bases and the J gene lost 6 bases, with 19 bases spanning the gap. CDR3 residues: CASTTEQGLLNEQFF. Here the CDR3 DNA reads TGTGCCAGCACCACGGAGCAGGGGCTGCTCAATGAGCAGTTCTTC.

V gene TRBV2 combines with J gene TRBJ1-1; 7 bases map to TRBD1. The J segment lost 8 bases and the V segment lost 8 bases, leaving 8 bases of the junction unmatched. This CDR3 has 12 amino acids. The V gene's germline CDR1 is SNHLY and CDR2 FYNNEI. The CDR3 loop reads CASDLRQGEAFF. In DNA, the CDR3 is TGTGCCAGCGATCTGAGACAGGGCGAAGCTTTCTTT.

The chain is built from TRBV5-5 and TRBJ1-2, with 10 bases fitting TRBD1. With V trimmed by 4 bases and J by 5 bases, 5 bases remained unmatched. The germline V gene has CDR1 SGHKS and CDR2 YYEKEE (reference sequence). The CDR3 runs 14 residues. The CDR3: CASSLGQGLYGYTF. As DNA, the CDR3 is TGTGCCAGCAGCCTGGGACAGGGGTTGTATGGCTACACCTTC. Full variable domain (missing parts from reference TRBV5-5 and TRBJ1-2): DAGVTQSPTHLIKTRGQQVTLRCSPISGHKSVSWYQQVLGQGPQFIFQYYEKEERGRGNFPDRFSARQFPNYSSELNVNALLLGDSALYLCASSLGQGLYGYTFGSGTRLTVV.

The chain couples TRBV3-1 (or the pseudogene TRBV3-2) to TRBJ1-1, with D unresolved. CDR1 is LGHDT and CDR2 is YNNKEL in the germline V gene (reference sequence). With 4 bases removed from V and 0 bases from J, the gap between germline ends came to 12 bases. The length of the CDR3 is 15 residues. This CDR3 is CASSRMGALNTEAFF. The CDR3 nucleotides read TGTGCCAGCAGCCGGATGGGCGCTCTGAACACTGAAGCTTTCTTT.